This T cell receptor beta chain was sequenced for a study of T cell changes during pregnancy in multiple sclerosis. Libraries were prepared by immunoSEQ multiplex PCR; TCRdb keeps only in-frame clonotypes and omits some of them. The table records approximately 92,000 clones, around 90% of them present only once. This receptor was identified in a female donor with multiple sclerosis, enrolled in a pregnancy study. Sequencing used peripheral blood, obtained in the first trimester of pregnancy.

The CDR3 here is CATTTGVHEQYF. In DNA, the CDR3 is TGTGCCACTACGACAGGGGTCCACGAGCAGTACTTC. The rearrangement joins TRBV2 to TRBJ2-7; 8 nucleotides agree with TRBD1. V shed 10 bases and J 5 bases; nucleotides not matched to a gene: 7. The CDR3 totals 12 residues. CDR1 is SNHLY and CDR2 is FYNNEI in the germline V gene.